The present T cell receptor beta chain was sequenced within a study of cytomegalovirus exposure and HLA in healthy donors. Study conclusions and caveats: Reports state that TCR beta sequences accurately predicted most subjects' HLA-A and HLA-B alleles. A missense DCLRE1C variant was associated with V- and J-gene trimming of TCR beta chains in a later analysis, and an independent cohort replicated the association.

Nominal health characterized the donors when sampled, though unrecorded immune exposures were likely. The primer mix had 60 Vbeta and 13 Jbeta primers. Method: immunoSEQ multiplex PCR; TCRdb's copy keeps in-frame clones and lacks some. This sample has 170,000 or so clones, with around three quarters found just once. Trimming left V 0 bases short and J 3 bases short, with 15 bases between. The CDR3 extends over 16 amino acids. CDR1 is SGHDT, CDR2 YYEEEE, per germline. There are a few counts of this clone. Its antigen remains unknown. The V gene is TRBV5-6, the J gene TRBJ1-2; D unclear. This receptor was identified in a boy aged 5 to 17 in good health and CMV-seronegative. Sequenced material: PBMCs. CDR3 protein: CASSLAGTTHYYGYTF. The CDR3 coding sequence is TGTGCCAGCAGCTTGGCAGGCACGACCCATTACTATGGCTACACCTTC.